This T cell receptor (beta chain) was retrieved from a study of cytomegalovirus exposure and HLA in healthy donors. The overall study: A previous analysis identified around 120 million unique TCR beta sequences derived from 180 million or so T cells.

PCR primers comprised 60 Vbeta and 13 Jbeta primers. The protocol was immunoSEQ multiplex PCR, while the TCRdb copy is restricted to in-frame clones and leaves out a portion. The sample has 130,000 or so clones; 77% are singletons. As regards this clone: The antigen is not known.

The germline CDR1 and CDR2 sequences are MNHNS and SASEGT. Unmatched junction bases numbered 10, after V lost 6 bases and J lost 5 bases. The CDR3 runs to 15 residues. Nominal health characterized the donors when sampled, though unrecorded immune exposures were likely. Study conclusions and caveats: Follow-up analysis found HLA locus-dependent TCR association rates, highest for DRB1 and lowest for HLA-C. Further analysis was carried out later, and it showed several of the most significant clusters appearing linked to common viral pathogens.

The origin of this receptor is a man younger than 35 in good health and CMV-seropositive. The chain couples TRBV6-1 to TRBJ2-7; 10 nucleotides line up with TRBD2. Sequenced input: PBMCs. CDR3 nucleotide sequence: TGTGCCAGCAGAAGAGGGGGGACTAGCGCAGACGAGCAGTACTTC. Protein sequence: CASRRGGTSADEQYF.